Listed here is a single TCR beta chain. Its antigen is not known. The record originates from a study of cytomegalovirus exposure and HLA in healthy donors. Across the whole study: For the roughly 400 genotyped donors, 65% to 90% fell within the Caucasian-associated ancestry cluster. General study results and limits: Links to common viral pathogens appeared, in a later analysis, for several of the most significant clusters.

Per germline, CDR1 KGHSH and CDR2 LQKENI. The CDR3 runs 17 residues. Trimming cost V 0 bases and J 0 bases, with 12 bases left between them. The PCR had 60 Vbeta and 13 Jbeta primers. Repertoires were generated with immunoSEQ multiplex PCR, while TCRdb's copy carries only in-frame clones and drops some. Of approximately 180,000 clones in the sample, roughly three quarters were seen once. The sample comprised PBMCs. The J gene is TRBJ1-3, the V gene TRBV18, with D tentatively TRBD1 (6 bases). This receptor was identified in a woman between 50 and 59 years old in good health and CMV-seropositive. In nucleotides, the CDR3 is TGTGCCAGCTCACCACCCTCGCAGGGGATCTCTGGAAACACCATATATTTT. Encoded protein: CASSPPSQGISGNTIYF.